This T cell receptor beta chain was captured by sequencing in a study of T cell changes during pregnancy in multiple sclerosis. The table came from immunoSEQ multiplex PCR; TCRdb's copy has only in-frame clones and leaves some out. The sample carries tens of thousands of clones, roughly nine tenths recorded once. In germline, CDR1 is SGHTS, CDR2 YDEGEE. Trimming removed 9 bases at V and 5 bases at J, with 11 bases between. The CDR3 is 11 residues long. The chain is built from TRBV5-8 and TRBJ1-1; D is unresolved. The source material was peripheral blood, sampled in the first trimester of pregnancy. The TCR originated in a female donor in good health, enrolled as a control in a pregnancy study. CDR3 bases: TGTGCCATCCAAACGGGGACTGAAGCTTTCTTT. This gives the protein CAIQTGTEAFF.